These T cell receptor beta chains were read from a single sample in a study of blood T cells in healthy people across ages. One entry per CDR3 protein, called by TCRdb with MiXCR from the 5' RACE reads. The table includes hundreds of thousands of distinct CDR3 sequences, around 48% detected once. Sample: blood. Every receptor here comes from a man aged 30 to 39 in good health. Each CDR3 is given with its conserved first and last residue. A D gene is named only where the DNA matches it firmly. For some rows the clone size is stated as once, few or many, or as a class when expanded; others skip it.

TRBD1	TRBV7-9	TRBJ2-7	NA	TGTGCCAGCAGAGACAGGGACCTCTACGAGCAGTACTTC	CASRDRDLYEQYF
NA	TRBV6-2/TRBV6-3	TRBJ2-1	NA	TGTGCCAGCAGTTACCTCCACGTCCAGGATGAGCAGTTCTTC	CASSYLHVQDEQFF
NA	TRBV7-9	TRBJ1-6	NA	TGTGCCAGCAGCTTTCCCTGGGTTGGGGGGGGTAATTCACCCCTCCACTTT	CASSFPWVGGGNSPLHF
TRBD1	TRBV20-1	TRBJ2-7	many	TGCAGTGCCAGGGACAGGACTACCTCCTACGAGCAGTACTTC	CSARDRTTSYEQYF
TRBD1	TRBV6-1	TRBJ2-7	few	TGTGCCAGCAGGACAACAGGGGGCCCGTACGAGCAGTACTTC	CASRTTGGPYEQYF
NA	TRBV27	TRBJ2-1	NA	TGTACCAGCAGTTTATCACCGGGACTGGTTACGGCGGATGAGCAGTTCTTC	CTSSLSPGLVTADEQFF
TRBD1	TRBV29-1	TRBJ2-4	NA	TGCAGCGTAAGGGACAGGGGCCCGGAAAACATTCAGTACTTC	CSVRDRGPENIQYF
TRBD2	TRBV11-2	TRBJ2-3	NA	TGTGCCAGCAGCTTAATTTTAGCGGGGGAGACCACAGATACGCAGTATTTT	CASSLILAGETTDTQYF
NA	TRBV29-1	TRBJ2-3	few	TGCAGCGTTGAAGAGGCAGGGGGGCGGGATACGCAGTATTTT	CSVEEAGGRDTQYF
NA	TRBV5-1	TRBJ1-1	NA	TGCGCCAGCAGCCGCCAGTCGGGCGGTGAAGCTTTCTTT	CASSRQSGGEAFF
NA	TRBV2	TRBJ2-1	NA	TGTGCCAGCAGTGAAGTGGGGGGGGCTAGCACCTACAATGAGCAGTTCTTC	CASSEVGGASTYNEQFF
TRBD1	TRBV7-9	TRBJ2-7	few	TGTGCCAGCAGCCCTGAGACAGGGGGCTACGAGCAGTACTTC	CASSPETGGYEQYF
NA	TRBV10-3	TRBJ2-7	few	TGTGCCATCAGCCTGGGTGGGCAGTCCTACGAGCAGTACTTC	CAISLGGQSYEQYF
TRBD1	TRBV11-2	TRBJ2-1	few	TGTGCCAGCAGGAAGGACAGGGGATACAATGAGCAGTTCTTC	CASRKDRGYNEQFF
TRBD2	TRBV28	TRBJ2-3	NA	TGTGCCAGCAGGGGGGGAGGGGCCGGCACAGATACGCAGTATTTT	CASRGGGAGTDTQYF
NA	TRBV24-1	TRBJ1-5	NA	TGTGCCACCAGTGATTTCTGCGGCCGGAACATTAGCAATCAGCCCCAGCATTTT	CATSDFCGRNISNQPQHF
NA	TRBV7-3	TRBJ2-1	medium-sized	TGTGCCAGCAGCTCGGACGCCAGCTCCTACAATGAGCAGTTCTTC	CASSSDASSYNEQFF
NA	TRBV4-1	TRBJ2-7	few	TGCGCCAGCAGCCAAGGACACTACTACGAGCAGTACTTC	CASSQGHYYEQYF
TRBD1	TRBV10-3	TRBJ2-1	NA	TGTGCCATCAGTGTAGGGACAGGTGTAAGTGTGAGCTCCTACAATGAGCAGTTCTTC	CAISVGTGVSVSSYNEQFF
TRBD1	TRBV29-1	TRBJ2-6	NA	TGCAGCGTACGGGAACAGGGGTTGGTCGTGGGGGTCAACGTCCTGACTTTC	CSVREQGLVVGVNVLTF
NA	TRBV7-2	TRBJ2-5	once	TGTGCCAGCAGCTCCGAAGCCGGGCCTGGGCAGTACTTC	CASSSEAGPGQYF
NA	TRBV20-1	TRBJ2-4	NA	TGCAGTGCTAGTGTCACTCATGGGGCCAAAGACATTCAGTACTTC	CSASVTHGAKDIQYF
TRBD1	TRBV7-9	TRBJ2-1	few	TGTGCCAGCAGCTTACCGGGACAGAGTAACAATGAGCAGTTCTTC	CASSLPGQSNNEQFF
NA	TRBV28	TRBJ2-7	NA	TGTGCCAGCAGTTTTCGGGAGAACAAAGCCTACGAGCAGTACTTC	CASSFRENKAYEQYF
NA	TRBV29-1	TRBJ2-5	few	TGCAGCGCACAGGGTAACCAAGAGACCCAGTACTTC	CSAQGNQETQYF
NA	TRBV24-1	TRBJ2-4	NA	TGTGCCACCCGGTCCCTGGAGGACATTCAGTACTTC	CATRSLEDIQYF
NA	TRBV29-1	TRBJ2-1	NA	TGCAGCGTTGGCGGGGGCGTTTACAATGAGCAGTTCTTC	CSVGGGVYNEQFF
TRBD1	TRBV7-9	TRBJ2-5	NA	TGTGCCAGCAGCTCGGACGGGACAGGGTACCAAGAGACCCAGTACTTC	CASSSDGTGYQETQYF
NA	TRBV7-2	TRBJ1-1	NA	TGTGCCAGCAGCTTAGAATTTGGGGGGCGCGGGTCAGGAGGCACTGAAGCTTTCTTT	CASSLEFGGRGSGGTEAFF
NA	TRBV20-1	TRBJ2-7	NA	TGCAGTGCTAGAGATATGGGGAGTTCCCCCTACGAGCAGTACTTC	CSARDMGSSPYEQYF
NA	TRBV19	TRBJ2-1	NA	TGTGCCAGTAGTTGGAGGGACGGTGTCAATGAGCAGTTCTTC	CASSWRDGVNEQFF
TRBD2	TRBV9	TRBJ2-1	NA	TGTGCCAGCAGCACCGGGACTAGCGGAGCGAGCTCCTACAATGAGCAGTTCTTC	CASSTGTSGASSYNEQFF
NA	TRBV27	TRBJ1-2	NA	TGTGCCAGCAGTTTCCTGGGATCGGGCTACACCTTC	CASSFLGSGYTF
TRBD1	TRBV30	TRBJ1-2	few	TGTGCCTGGAGAGACAGGGTCCTCTATGGCTACACCTTC	CAWRDRVLYGYTF
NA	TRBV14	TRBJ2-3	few	TGTGCCAGCAGCCGTTGGGGGACAGATACGCAGTATTTT	CASSRWGTDTQYF
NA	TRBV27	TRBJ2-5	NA	TGTGCCAGCAGTAGAGACGGGACCTCCAAAGAGACCCAGTACTTC	CASSRDGTSKETQYF
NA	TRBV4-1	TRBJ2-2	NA	TGCGCCAGCAGCCAAGAGAGACAGATCGCGAACACCGGGGAGCTGTTTTTT	CASSQERQIANTGELFF
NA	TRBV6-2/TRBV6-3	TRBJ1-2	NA	TGTGCCAGCAGCCAGAATCAGGTTGGCTACACCTTC	CASSQNQVGYTF
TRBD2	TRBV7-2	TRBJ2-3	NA	TGTGCCAGCAGAGAAGGGACTAGCGGGATGAAATTAGATACGCAGTATTTT	CASREGTSGMKLDTQYF
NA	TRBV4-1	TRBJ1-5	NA	TGCGCCAGCAGCCAAGAATCACAGGGCAATCAGCCCCAGCATTTT	CASSQESQGNQPQHF
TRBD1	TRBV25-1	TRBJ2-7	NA	TGTGCCAGCAGTGACCCGGACAGGGGGGCCTACGAGCAGTACTTC	CASSDPDRGAYEQYF